The sample holds many counts of the clone carrying this TCR beta chain. Specified time point: newly diagnosed GD, antithyroid drugs for less than 3 months. Researchers made the TCR library from RNA that was extracted from PBMCs. This sample was taken from a study of regulatory T cells in long-lasting Graves disease. Building of the TCR beta libraries involved iRepertoire HTBI primers and Arm-PCR of CDR3 regions. TCRdb called the multiplex PCR reads again in MiXCR, with one record for every CDR3 protein. There are under 500,000 distinct CDR3 sequences in the sample; about 15% occur only once, and around 10% lies in the top ten. Germline V lookup: CDR1 MNHEY, CDR2 SVGEGT. This CDR3 region has 14 residues. V lost 0 bases and J lost 4, with 8 bases in between. The same data also went into a second study, on T cells in Graves' hyperthyroidism and ophthalmopathy.

The rearrangement uses TRBV6-2 or TRBV6-3 and TRBJ2-3; D is unclear. The receptor was isolated from a woman aged 25 to 39 with Graves disease. The sample in question was peripheral blood mononuclear cells (PBMCs), obtained at new diagnosis, from a patient treated with antithyroid drugs. The DNA of the CDR3 is TGTGCCAGCAGTTACTCGATAGGGTCAGATACGCAGTATTTT. Residues: CASSYSIGSDTQYF.